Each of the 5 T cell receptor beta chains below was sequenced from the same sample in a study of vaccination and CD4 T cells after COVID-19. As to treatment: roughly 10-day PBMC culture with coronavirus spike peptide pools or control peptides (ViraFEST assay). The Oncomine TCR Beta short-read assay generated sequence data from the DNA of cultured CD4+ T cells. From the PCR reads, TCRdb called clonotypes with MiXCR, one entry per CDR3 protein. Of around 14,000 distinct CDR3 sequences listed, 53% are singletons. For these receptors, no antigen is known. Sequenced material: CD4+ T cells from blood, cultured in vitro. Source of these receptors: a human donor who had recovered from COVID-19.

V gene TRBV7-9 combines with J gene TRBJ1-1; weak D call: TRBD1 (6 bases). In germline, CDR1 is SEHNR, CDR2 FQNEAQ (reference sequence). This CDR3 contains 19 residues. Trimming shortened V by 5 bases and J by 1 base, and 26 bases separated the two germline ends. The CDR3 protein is CASSPRAVRGRGRNTEAFF. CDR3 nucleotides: TGTGCCAGCAGCCCAAGGGCTGTCAGGGGCCGGGGGCGGAACACTGAAGCTTTCTTT.

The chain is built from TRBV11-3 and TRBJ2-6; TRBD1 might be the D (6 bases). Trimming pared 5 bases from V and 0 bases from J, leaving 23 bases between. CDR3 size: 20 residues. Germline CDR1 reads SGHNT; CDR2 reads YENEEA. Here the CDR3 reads CASSPRAQGPTTSGANVLTF. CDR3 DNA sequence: TGTGCCAGCAGCCCCCGCGCGCAGGGGCCTACAACCTCTGGGGCCAACGTCCTGACTTTC. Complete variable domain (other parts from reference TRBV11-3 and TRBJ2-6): EAGVVQSPRYKIIEKKQPVAFWCNPISGHNTLYWYLQNLGQGPELLIRYENEEAVDDSQLPKDRFSAERLKGVDSTLKIQPAELGDSAVYLCASSPRAQGPTTSGANVLTFGAGSRLTVL.

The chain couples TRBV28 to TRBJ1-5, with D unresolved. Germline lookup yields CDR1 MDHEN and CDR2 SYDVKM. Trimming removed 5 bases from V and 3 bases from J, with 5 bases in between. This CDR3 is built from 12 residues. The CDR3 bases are TGTGCCAGCAGTCACCCCAATCAGCCCCAGCATTTT. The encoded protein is CASSHPNQPQHF.

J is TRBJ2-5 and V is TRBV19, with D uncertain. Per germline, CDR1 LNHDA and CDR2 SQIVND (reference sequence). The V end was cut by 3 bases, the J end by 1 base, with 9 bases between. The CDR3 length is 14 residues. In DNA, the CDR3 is TGTGCCAGTAGTATCCAGGTGGCCCAAGAGACCCAGTACTTC. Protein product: CASSIQVAQETQYF.

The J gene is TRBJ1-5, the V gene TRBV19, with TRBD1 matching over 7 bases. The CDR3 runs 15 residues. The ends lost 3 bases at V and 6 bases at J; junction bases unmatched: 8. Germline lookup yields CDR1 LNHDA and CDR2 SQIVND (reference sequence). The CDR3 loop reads CASSIRQGRGQPQHF. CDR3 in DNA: TGTGCCAGTAGTATCCGACAGGGCAGGGGTCAGCCCCAGCATTTT.